These 10 T cell receptor beta chains originate from one sample sequenced in a study of human T cells and chemical hapten exposure. Time point of the sample: patch test 2, 6 weeks after DPC sensitization. Treatment described: therapeutic diphenylcyclopropenone sensitization with weekly scalp DPC. TCRdb re-derived calls from the RACE reads in MiXCR, one entry per CDR3 protein. The data contain around 130,000 distinct CDR3 sequences, 12% of them seen just once; the ten biggest clones take up about 1.4%. The sample in question was whole blood, obtained in connection with sensitization to the hapten diphenylcyclopropenone (DPC). These receptors were taken from a woman aged 45-60 years with alopecia areata. Some clones in this sample may be carry-over from other donors' samples.

The chain combines TRBV28 with TRBJ2-7; 9 nucleotides align to TRBD2. V shed 6 bases, J shed 4 bases, and the junction held 10 bases outside the gene matches. The germline V gene encodes CDR1 MDHEN and CDR2 SYDVKM. The CDR3 runs 15 residues. In DNA form, the CDR3 reads TGTGCCAGCAGACTCCGGACTAGCGAGGCTTACGAGCAGTACTTC. Translation: CASRLRTSEAYEQYF.

This clonotype has more than one count but fewer than ten. The gene calls are TRBV6-2 or TRBV6-3 and TRBJ2-7, with TRBD1 matching over 8 bases. J gave up 6 bases and V 7 bases, and 11 bases lay outside the gene matches. This CDR3 is 14 amino acids long. The germline CDR1 and CDR2 sequences are MNHEY and SVGEGT. The CDR3 spells CASTTGTGAREQYF. The CDR3, as DNA: TGTGCCAGCACAACCGGGACAGGCGCTCGCGAGCAGTACTTC.

The gene calls are TRBV10-1 and TRBJ2-7, with a weak D call TRBD1 (6 bases). The germline V and J ends were trimmed by 2 bases and 4 bases, with 9 bases remaining between them. The CDR3 has 13 amino acids. Germline CDR1 and CDR2: WNHNN and SYGVQD (reference sequence). CDR3 sequence: CASSERQGYEQYF. CDR3 bases: TGCGCCAGCAGTGAGCGTCAGGGGTACGAGCAGTACTTC.

This clonotype was detected only a few times. This CDR3 reads CSVEIGQGGALAKNIQYF. CDR3 coding DNA: TGCAGCGTTGAAATCGGTCAGGGAGGGGCTCTAGCCAAAAACATTCAGTACTTC. The chain recombines TRBV29-1 with TRBJ2-4; 7 bases line up with TRBD2. With V trimmed by 2 bases and J by 0 bases, 13 bases remained unmatched. This CDR3 contains 18 residues. Germline V gene data show CDR1 as SQVTM and CDR2 as ANQGSEA.

The chain joins TRBV20-1 to TRBJ2-5; 9 nucleotides agree with TRBD2. Looked up from germline, CDR1 is DFQATT and CDR2 is SNEGSKA (reference sequence). The CDR3 totals 14 residues. Trimming removed 6 bases from V and 5 bases from J; junction bases left unmatched: 10. The CDR3 loop reads CSAFSLAGSETQYF. The CDR3 DNA is TGCAGTGCCTTTAGCCTAGCGGGGAGCGAGACCCAGTACTTC.

The chain links TRBV20-1 to TRBJ2-1; D is possibly TRBD1 (5 bases). Trimming stripped 2 bases from V and 8 bases from J, with 13 bases between. CDR1 DFQATT and CDR2 SNEGSKA come from the germline V gene (reference sequence). The CDR3 has 13 amino acids. The CDR3 DNA follows: TGCAGTGCTAGACCACAGGCGTGGGATGAGCAGTTCTTC. It specifies CSARPQAWDEQFF.

In this sample, this clonotype turned up a few times. This rearrangement joins TRBV20-1 to TRBJ2-7; tentative D call: TRBD2 (6 bases). The germline V and J ends were trimmed by 4 bases and 6 bases, with 13 bases remaining between them. Germline V gene sequence: CDR1 DFQATT, CDR2 SNEGSKA (reference sequence). The CDR3 is made up of 12 amino acids. The CDR3: CSANPVGGEQYF. CDR3 DNA: TGCAGTGCTAACCCCGTGGGGGGCGAGCAGTACTTC.

This clonotype occurred many times. The chain combines TRBV5-8 with TRBJ1-1; 8 nucleotides align to TRBD1. The CDR3 covers 14 residues. In germline, CDR1 is SGHTS, CDR2 YDEGEE. The ends lost 5 bases at V and 1 base at J; junction bases unmatched: 4. The CDR3 region is CASSYRGANTEAFF. DNA of the CDR3: TGTGCCAGCAGTTACAGGGGGGCGAACACTGAAGCTTTCTTT.

The chain is built from TRBV7-2 and TRBJ2-1, with D tentatively TRBD2 (6 bases). CDR3 length: 17 amino acids. Trimming shortened V by 3 bases and J by 3 bases, and 18 bases separated the two germline ends. Germline values: CDR1 SGHTA, CDR2 FQGNSA. The CDR3 loop is CASSFPNLGTFYNEQFF. DNA of the CDR3: TGTGCCAGCAGCTTTCCCAATTTGGGGACTTTCTACAATGAGCAGTTCTTC.

The gene calls are TRBV29-1 and TRBJ2-3; D is perhaps TRBD1 (6 bases). CDR3 length: 14 amino acids. Trimming pared 4 bases from V and 5 bases from J, leaving 16 bases between. Germline V CDR1 and CDR2: SQVTM, ANQGSEA. CDR3 protein: CSVGGSGARDTQYF. CDR3 nucleotides: TGCAGCGTTGGGGGGTCAGGGGCAAGAGATACGCAGTATTTT.